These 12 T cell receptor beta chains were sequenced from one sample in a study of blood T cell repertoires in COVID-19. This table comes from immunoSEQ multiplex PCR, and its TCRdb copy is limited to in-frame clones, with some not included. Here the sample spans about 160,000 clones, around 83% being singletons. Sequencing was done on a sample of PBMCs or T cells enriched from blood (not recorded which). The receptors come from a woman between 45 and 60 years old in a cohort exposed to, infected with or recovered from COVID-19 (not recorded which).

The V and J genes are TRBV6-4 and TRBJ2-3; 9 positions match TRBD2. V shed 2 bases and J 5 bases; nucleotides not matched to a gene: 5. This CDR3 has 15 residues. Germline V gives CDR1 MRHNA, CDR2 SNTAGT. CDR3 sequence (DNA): TGTGCCAGCAGTGACGGAGCGGGGGGAGGAGATACGCAGTATTTT. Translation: CASSDGAGGGDTQYF.

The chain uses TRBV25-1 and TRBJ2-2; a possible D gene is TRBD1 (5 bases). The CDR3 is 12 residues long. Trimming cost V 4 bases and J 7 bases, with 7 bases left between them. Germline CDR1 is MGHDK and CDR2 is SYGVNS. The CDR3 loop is CASSVQGGELFF. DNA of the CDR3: TGTGCCAGCAGTGTGCAGGGCGGGGAGCTGTTTTTT. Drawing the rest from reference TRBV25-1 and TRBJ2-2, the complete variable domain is EADIYQTPRYLVIGTGKKITLECSQTMGHDKMYWYQQDPGMELHLIHYSYGVNSTEKGDLSSESTVSRIRTEHFPLTLESARPSHTSQYLCASSVQGGELFFGEGSRLTVL.

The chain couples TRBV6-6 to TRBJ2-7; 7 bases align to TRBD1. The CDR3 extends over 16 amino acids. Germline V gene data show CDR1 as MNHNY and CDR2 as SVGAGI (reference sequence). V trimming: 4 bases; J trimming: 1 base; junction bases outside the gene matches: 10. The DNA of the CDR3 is TGTGCCAGCAGTTTTGTGCGACAGGGATTGTCCTACGAGCAGTACTTC. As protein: CASSFVRQGLSYEQYF.

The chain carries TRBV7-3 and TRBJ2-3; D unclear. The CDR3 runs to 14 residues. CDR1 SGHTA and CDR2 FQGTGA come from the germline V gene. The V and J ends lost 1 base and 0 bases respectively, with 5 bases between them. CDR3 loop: CASSLSRSTDTQYF. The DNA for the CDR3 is TGTGCCAGCAGCTTAAGTAGAAGCACAGATACGCAGTATTTT. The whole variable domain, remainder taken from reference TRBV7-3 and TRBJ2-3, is GAGVSQTPSNKVTEKGKYVELRCDPISGHTALYWYRQSLGQGPEFLIYFQGTGAADDSGLPNDRFFAVRPEGSVSTLKIQRTERGDSAVYLCASSLSRSTDTQYFGPGTRLTVL.

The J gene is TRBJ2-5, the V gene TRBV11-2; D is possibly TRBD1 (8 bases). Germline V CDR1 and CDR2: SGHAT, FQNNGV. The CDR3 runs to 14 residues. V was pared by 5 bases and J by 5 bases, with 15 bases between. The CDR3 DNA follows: TGTGCCAGCAGCCCTGGACAGGGAGGGGAGACCCAGTACTTC. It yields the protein CASSPGQGGETQYF.

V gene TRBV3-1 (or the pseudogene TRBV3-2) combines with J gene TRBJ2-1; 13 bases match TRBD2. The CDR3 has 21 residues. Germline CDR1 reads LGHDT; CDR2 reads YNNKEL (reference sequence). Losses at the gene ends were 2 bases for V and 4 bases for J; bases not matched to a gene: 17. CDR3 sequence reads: CASSQTGGAWTSGGCYNEQFF. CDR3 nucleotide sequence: TGTGCCAGCAGCCAAACAGGGGGCGCCTGGACTAGCGGGGGATGTTACAATGAGCAGTTCTTC.

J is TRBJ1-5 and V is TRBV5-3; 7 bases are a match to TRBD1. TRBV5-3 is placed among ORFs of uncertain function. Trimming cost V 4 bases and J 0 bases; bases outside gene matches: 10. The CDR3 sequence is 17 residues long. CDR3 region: CARSLEQQGISNQPQHF. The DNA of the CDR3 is TGTGCCAGAAGCCTCGAACAACAGGGGATTAGCAATCAGCCCCAGCATTTT.

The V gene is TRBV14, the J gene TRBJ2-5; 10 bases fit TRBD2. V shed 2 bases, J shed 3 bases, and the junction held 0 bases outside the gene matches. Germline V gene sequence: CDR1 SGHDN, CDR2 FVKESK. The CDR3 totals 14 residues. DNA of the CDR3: TGTGCCAGCAGCCAAACTAGCGGGGAAGAGACCCAGTACTTC. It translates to CASSQTSGEETQYF.

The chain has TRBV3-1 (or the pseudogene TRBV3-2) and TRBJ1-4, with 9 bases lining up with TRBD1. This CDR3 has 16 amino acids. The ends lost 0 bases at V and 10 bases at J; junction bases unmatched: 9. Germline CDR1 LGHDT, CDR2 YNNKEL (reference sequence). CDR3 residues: CASSQDSGTGRGKLFF. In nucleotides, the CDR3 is TGTGCCAGCAGCCAAGACTCCGGGACAGGGAGGGGAAAACTGTTTTTT.

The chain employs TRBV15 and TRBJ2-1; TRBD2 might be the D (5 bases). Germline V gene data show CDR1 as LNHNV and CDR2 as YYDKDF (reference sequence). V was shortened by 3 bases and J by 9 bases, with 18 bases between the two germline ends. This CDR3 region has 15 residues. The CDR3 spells CATSRPLGEISEQFF. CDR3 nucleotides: TGTGCCACCAGCAGGCCCCTCGGGGAGATCAGTGAGCAGTTCTTC.

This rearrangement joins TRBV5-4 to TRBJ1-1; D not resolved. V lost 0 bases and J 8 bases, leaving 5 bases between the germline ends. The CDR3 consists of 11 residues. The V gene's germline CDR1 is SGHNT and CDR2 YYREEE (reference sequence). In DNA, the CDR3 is TGTGCCAGCAGCTTGGATTCAGAAGCTTTCTTT. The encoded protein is CASSLDSEAFF.

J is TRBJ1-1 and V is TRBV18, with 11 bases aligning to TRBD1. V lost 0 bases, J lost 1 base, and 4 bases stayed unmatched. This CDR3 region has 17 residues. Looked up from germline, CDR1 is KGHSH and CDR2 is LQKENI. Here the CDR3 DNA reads TGTGCCAGCTCACCACCGGGACAGGGGGGGAAGAACACTGAAGCTTTCTTT. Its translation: CASSPPGQGGKNTEAFF. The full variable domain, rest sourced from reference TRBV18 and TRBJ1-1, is NAGVMQNPRHLVRRRGQEARLRCSPMKGHSHVYWYRQLPEEGLKFMVYLQKENIIDESGMPKERFSAEFPKEGPSILRIQQVVRGDSAAYFCASSPPGQGGKNTEAFFGQGTRLTVV.